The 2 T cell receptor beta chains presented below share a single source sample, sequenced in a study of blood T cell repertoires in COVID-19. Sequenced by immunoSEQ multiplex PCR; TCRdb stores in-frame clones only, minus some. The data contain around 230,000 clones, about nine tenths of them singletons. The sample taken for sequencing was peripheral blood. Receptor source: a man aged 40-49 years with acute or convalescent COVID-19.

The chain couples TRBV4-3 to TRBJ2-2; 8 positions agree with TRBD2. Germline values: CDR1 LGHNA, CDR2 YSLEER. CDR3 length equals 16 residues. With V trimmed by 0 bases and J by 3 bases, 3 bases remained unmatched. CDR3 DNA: TGCGCCAGCAGCCAAGAGGGACTAGTGGACACCGGGGAGCTGTTTTTT. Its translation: CASSQEGLVDTGELFF.

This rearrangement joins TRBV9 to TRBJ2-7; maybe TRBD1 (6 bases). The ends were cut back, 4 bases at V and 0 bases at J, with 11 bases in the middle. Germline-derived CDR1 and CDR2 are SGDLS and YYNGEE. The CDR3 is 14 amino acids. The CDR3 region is CASSPGTHSYEQYF. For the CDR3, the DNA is TGTGCCAGCAGCCCGGGGACACACTCCTACGAGCAGTACTTC. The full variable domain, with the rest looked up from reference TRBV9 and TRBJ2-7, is DSGVTQTPKHLITATGQRVTLRCSPRSGDLSVYWYQQSLDQGLQFLIQYYNGEERAKGNILERFSAQQFPDLHSELNLSSLELGDSALYFCASSPGTHSYEQYFGPGTRLTVT.